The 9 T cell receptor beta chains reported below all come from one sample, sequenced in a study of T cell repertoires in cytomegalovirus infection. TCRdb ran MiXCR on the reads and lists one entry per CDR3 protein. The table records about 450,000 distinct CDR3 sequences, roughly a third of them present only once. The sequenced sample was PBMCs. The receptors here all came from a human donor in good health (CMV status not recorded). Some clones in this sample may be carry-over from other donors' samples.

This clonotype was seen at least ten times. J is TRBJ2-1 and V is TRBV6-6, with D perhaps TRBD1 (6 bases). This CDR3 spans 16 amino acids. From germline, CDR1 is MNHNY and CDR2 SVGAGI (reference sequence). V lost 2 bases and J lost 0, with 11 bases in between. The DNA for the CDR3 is TGTGCCAGCAGTTACCAGGGGCCAAGCTCCTACAATGAGCAGTTCTTC. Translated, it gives CASSYQGPSSYNEQFF.

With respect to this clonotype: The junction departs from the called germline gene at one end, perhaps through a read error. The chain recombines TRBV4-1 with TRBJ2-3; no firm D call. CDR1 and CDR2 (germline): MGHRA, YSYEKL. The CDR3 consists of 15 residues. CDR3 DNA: TGTGCCAGCAGCCAACGACCCGTGGGCACAGATACGCAGTATTTT. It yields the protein CASSQRPVGTDTQYF.

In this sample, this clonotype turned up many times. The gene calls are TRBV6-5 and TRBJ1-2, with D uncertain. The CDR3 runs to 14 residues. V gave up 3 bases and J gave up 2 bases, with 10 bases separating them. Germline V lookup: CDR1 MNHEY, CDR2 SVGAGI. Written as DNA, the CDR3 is TGTGCCAGCAGTTATTCGTACCGCAACTATGGCTACACCTTC. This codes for CASSYSYRNYGYTF.

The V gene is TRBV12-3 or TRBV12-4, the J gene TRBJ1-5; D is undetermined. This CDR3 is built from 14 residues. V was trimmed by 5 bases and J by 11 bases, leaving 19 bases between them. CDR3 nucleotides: TGTGCCAGCAGTCCGAGTACACCAACTCTAGCCCAGCATTTT. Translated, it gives CASSPSTPTLAQHF.

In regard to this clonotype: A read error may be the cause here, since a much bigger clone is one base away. The CDR3 loop reads CASGPWTGNYEQSF. The CDR3 DNA sequence: TGTGCCAGCGGACCCTGGACGGGCAATTACGAGCAGTCCTTC. The chain employs TRBV12-3 or TRBV12-4 and TRBJ2-7; no clear D. The CDR3 consists of 14 residues.

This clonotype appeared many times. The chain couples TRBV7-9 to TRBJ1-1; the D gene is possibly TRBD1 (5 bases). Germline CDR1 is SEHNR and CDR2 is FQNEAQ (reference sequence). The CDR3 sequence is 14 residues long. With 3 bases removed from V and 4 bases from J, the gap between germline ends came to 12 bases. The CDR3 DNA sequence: TGTGCCAGCAGCTTTGGACATTTGGGCACTGAAGCTTTCTTT. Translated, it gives CASSFGHLGTEAFF.

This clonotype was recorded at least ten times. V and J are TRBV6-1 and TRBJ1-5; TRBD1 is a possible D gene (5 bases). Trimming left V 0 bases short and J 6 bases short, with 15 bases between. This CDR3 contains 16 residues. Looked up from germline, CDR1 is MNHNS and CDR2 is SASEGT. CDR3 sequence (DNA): TGTGCCAGCAGTGAAGCGCTGTGGGGGGTAGGTCAGCCCCAGCATTTT. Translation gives CASSEALWGVGQPQHF.

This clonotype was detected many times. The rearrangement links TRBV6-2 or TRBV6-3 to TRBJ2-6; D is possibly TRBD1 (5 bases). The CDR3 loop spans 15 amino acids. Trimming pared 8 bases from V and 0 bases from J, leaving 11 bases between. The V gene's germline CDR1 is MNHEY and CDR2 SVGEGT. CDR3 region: CASGAGSSGANVLTF. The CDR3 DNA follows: TGTGCCAGCGGGGCTGGCAGCTCTGGGGCCAACGTCCTGACTTTC.

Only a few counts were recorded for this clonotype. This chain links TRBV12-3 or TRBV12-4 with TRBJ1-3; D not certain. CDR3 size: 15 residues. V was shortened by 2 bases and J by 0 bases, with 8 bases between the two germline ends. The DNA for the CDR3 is TGTGCCAGCAGTTTAAATGGGTTCTCTGGAAACACCATATATTTT. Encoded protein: CASSLNGFSGNTIYF.